This is a list of T cell receptor beta chains from one sample in a study of shared clonotypes between healthy human individuals. TCRdb's copy holds only in-frame clones and misses some; the assay was immunoSEQ multiplex PCR. The table records around 1.9 million clones, about 92% of them present only once. The sequencing sample was made of naive CD8+ T cells from PBMCs. The receptors were gathered from a man between 18 and 35 years old in good health. Some clones in this sample may be carry-over from other donors' samples. Both conserved end residues are part of each CDR3. The D gene is left open where the match is weak. The size entry is marked missing in some rows and otherwise reads once, few, many or a size class.

V gene: TRBV9
D gene: TRBD1
J gene: TRBJ2-7
clone size: -
CDR3 DNA: TGTGCCAGCAGCATGACAGGGGGAGCCTACGAGCAGTACTTC
CDR3 protein: CASSMTGGAYEQYF

V gene: TRBV7-7
D gene: -
J gene: TRBJ2-1
clone size: -
CDR3 DNA: TGTGCCAGCAGCTTAGGGGATTTCGGCTACAATGAGCAGTTCTTC
CDR3 protein: CASSLGDFGYNEQFF

V gene: TRBV7-6
D gene: -
J gene: TRBJ2-5
clone size: -
CDR3 DNA: TGTGCCAGCAGCCCCATAGCTAGGGGCCAAGAGACCCAGTACTTC
CDR3 protein: CASSPIARGQETQYF

V gene: TRBV5-4
D gene: -
J gene: TRBJ1-5
clone size: -
CDR3 DNA: TGTGCCAGCAGCTTCCACCGATATAGCAATCAGCCCCAGCATTTT
CDR3 protein: CASSFHRYSNQPQHF

V gene: TRBV6-6
D gene: TRBD1
J gene: TRBJ2-7
clone size: -
CDR3 DNA: TGTGCCAGCAGTTACTCGGACAGGGGGCGTTTCGAGCAGTACTTC
CDR3 protein: CASSYSDRGRFEQYF

V gene: TRBV9
D gene: TRBD2
J gene: TRBJ2-1
clone size: -
CDR3 DNA: TGTGCCAGCAGCGTAGATCGACTAGCGGGCTCGAGCTCCTACAATGAGCAGTTCTTC
CDR3 protein: CASSVDRLAGSSSYNEQFF

V gene: TRBV9
D gene: TRBD2
J gene: TRBJ2-3
clone size: -
CDR3 DNA: TGTGCCAGCGGAACTAGCGGTTCCACAGATACGCAGTATTTT
CDR3 protein: CASGTSGSTDTQYF

V gene: TRBV30
D gene: -
J gene: TRBJ2-1
clone size: -
CDR3 DNA: TGTGCCTGGAGTGTACTTGAACTAGCCTACAATGAGCAGTTCTTC
CDR3 protein: CAWSVLELAYNEQFF

V gene: TRBV29-1
D gene: TRBD1
J gene: TRBJ1-2
clone size: -
CDR3 DNA: TGCAGCGTGTGGACAGGGTCCGTCAGGGGCTACACCTTC
CDR3 protein: CSVWTGSVRGYTF

V gene: TRBV10-3
D gene: TRBD1
J gene: TRBJ1-1
clone size: -
CDR3 DNA: TGTGCCATCAGTAACCCGGACAGGATGAACACTGAAGCTTTCTTT
CDR3 protein: CAISNPDRMNTEAFF

V gene: TRBV10-3
D gene: -
J gene: TRBJ2-1
clone size: once
CDR3 DNA: TGTGCCATCAGCTACTCCAACATCGCTGAGCAGTTCTTC
CDR3 protein: CAISYSNIAEQFF

V gene: TRBV9
D gene: -
J gene: TRBJ1-3
clone size: -
CDR3 DNA: TGTGCCAGCAGCCCGGCCGACTCTGGAAACACCATATATTTT
CDR3 protein: CASSPADSGNTIYF

V gene: TRBV5-1
D gene: -
J gene: TRBJ1-1
clone size: -
CDR3 DNA: TGCGCCAGCATGGAGGGACGGGGGGTCGGTGGCACTGAAGCTTTCTTT
CDR3 protein: CASMEGRGVGGTEAFF

V gene: TRBV27
D gene: -
J gene: TRBJ2-2
clone size: -
CDR3 DNA: TGTGCCAGCAGCCGGGTGGTGCGGGGTGGAACCGGGGAGCTGTTTTTT
CDR3 protein: CASSRVVRGGTGELFF

V gene: TRBV4-3
D gene: -
J gene: TRBJ2-7
clone size: -
CDR3 DNA: TGCGCCAGCAGCCAAGGGGGCGGGGACGAGCAGTACTTC
CDR3 protein: CASSQGGGDEQYF

V gene: TRBV11-2
D gene: -
J gene: TRBJ1-1
clone size: -
CDR3 DNA: TGTGCCAGCAGCTTTGCGGGGAACACTGAAGCTTTCTTT
CDR3 protein: CASSFAGNTEAFF

V gene: TRBV11-2
D gene: TRBD2
J gene: TRBJ2-1
clone size: -
CDR3 DNA: TGTGCCAGCAGCTTATCTAGGCTAGCGGGAGGGCTTGTTCACAATGAGCAGTTCTTC
CDR3 protein: CASSLSRLAGGLVHNEQFF

V gene: TRBV2
D gene: -
J gene: TRBJ2-1
clone size: -
CDR3 DNA: TGTGCCAGCTCCGGGGCGCGGGAGACGGGGACAAATGAGCAGTTCTTC
CDR3 protein: CASSGARETGTNEQFF

V gene: TRBV29-1
D gene: TRBD2
J gene: TRBJ2-7
clone size: -
CDR3 DNA: TGCAGCGCCAAGACTAGCGGGCATACCTACGAGCAGTACTTC
CDR3 protein: CSAKTSGHTYEQYF

V gene: TRBV7-9
D gene: TRBD1
J gene: TRBJ1-1
clone size: -
CDR3 DNA: TGTGCCAGCAGCCCAAGGACAGGGGTGAACACTGAAGCTTTCTTT
CDR3 protein: CASSPRTGVNTEAFF

V gene: TRBV4-1
D gene: -
J gene: TRBJ2-1
clone size: -
CDR3 DNA: TGCGCCAGCAGCCAACCTTTCGGGACGGTATCCTACAATGAGCAGTTCTTC
CDR3 protein: CASSQPFGTVSYNEQFF

V gene: TRBV25-1
D gene: -
J gene: TRBJ2-1
clone size: -
CDR3 DNA: TGTGCCAGCAGTAACTGGGGGCCCGGGTACAATGAGCAGTTCTTC
CDR3 protein: CASSNWGPGYNEQFF

V gene: TRBV29-1
D gene: -
J gene: TRBJ1-1
clone size: -
CDR3 DNA: TGCAGCGCCAGAAACACTGAAGCTTTCTTT
CDR3 protein: CSARNTEAFF

V gene: TRBV27
D gene: -
J gene: TRBJ1-5
clone size: few
CDR3 DNA: TGTGCCAGCAGTTTGGGCACCTCAACCGCGCCCCAGCATTTT
CDR3 protein: CASSLGTSTAPQHF

V gene: TRBV27
D gene: -
J gene: TRBJ2-2
clone size: -
CDR3 DNA: TGTGCCAGCAGTCAGATCCGGGGCGGGACCGGGGAGCTGTTTTTT
CDR3 protein: CASSQIRGGTGELFF

V gene: TRBV4-2
D gene: TRBD2
J gene: TRBJ2-1
clone size: -
CDR3 DNA: TGTGCCAGCAGCCCGCCGGGACTAGCGGCAAACAATGAGCAGTTCTTC
CDR3 protein: CASSPPGLAANNEQFF

V gene: TRBV5-5
D gene: -
J gene: TRBJ2-1
clone size: -
CDR3 DNA: TGTGCCAGCAGCACACCGAGGGGCAACACGAACTACAATGAGCAGTTCTTC
CDR3 protein: CASSTPRGNTNYNEQFF

V gene: TRBV5-1
D gene: -
J gene: TRBJ2-2
clone size: once
CDR3 DNA: TGCGCCAGCAGCTTTGGCGGCACATCTGCGAACACCGGGGAGCTGTTTTTT
CDR3 protein: CASSFGGTSANTGELFF

V gene: TRBV27
D gene: -
J gene: TRBJ1-1
clone size: -
CDR3 DNA: TGTGCCAGCAGGGCGGGTCGAGACACTGAAGCTTTCTTT
CDR3 protein: CASRAGRDTEAFF

V gene: TRBV4-1
D gene: -
J gene: TRBJ2-7
clone size: -
CDR3 DNA: TGCGCCAGCAGCCACCCTGGGGCCAAGAGCTCCTACGAGCAGTACTTC
CDR3 protein: CASSHPGAKSSYEQYF

V gene: TRBV27
D gene: -
J gene: TRBJ1-5
clone size: few
CDR3 DNA: TGTGCCAGCAGTACAGGGACGGGAAAGAATCAGCCCCAGCATTTT
CDR3 protein: CASSTGTGKNQPQHF

V gene: TRBV16
D gene: -
J gene: TRBJ2-5
clone size: -
CDR3 DNA: TGTGCCAGCAGCCCACACTCTAGTTGGGACGAGACCCAGTACTTC
CDR3 protein: CASSPHSSWDETQYF

V gene: TRBV19
D gene: TRBD2
J gene: TRBJ2-4
clone size: -
CDR3 DNA: TGTGCCAGTAGTATTAGCGGGGATCTAGCCAAAAACATTCAGTACTTC
CDR3 protein: CASSISGDLAKNIQYF

V gene: TRBV5-4
D gene: -
J gene: TRBJ2-5
clone size: -
CDR3 DNA: TGTGCCAGCAGCCCTGGGACCCGAAAACAAGAGACCCAGTACTTC
CDR3 protein: CASSPGTRKQETQYF

V gene: TRBV7-9
D gene: TRBD1
J gene: TRBJ1-3
clone size: few
CDR3 DNA: TGTGCCAGCAGCTTAGTCAGGGGGAGAGGAAACACCATATATTTT
CDR3 protein: CASSLVRGRGNTIYF

V gene: TRBV28
D gene: -
J gene: TRBJ1-3
clone size: -
CDR3 DNA: TGTGCCAGCGAAGTCACAAACACCATATATTTT
CDR3 protein: CASEVTNTIYF

V gene: TRBV5-6
D gene: -
J gene: TRBJ1-1
clone size: -
CDR3 DNA: TGTGCCAGCAGCTTGCAAGGACGCAAGATGAACACTGAAGCTTTCTTT
CDR3 protein: CASSLQGRKMNTEAFF